Listed below are T cell receptor beta chains from one sample, sequenced in a study of Graves' ophthalmopathy and Graves' hyperthyroidism. Via MiXCR, TCRdb re-called the multiplex PCR reads, giving one row per CDR3 protein. The table records roughly 700,000 distinct CDR3 sequences, roughly two fifths of them present only once. Input material: peripheral blood. These receptors came from an adult man with Graves' ophthalmopathy. CDR3s leave out the opening cysteine and the closing phenylalanine or tryptophan. Each record gives: CDR3 length, V gene, J gene, CDR3 protein.

12	TRBV4-1	TRBJ1-1	ASSQDRGTTEAF
15	TRBV10-3	TRBJ1-1	ASRPFRTTGQNTEAF
10	TRBV29-1	TRBJ2-3	SVEENTDTQY
12	TRBV6-6	TRBJ1-1	ASSYEGENTEAF
10	TRBV7-9	TRBJ2-5	ASGTGGQTQY
10	TRBV7-9	TRBJ2-7	ASSSASYEQC
12	TRBV20-1	TRBJ2-7	SAIGGVSAYEQY
13	TRBV19	TRBJ1-4	ASSTIYKIAEKLF
10	TRBV29-1	TRBJ1-6	SVEGVGSPLH
16	TRBV19	TRBJ1-4	ASSPRPATGYNNEKLF
17	TRBV2	TRBJ2-6	ASSVFRDRAFSGANVLT
12	TRBV25-1	TRBJ1-1	ASSEWSGNTEAF
15	TRBV19	TRBJ1-5	ASLQTGTGPINQPQH
13	TRBV7-9	TRBJ1-6	ASSLESGAGSPLH
14	TRBV9	TRBJ1-4	ASSVGTGFNNEKLF
11	TRBV6-5	TRBJ1-4	ASRLGSNEKLF
12	TRBV6-5	TRBJ2-5	ASSAFSAGETQY
13	TRBV9	TRBJ2-5	ASSPRIGYQETQY
15	TRBV15	TRBJ1-2	APRRGGSNEHNYGYT
11	TRBV7-2	TRBJ1-2	ASSPTGAYGYT
14	TRBV24-1	TRBJ1-5	ATSDPGTGWYQPQH
11	TRBV19	TRBJ1-1	ASSQDRDAEAF
13	TRBV9	TRBJ1-6	ASSRRTGDNSPLH
13	TRBV9	TRBJ2-5	ASSVESGNQETQY
12	TRBV9	TRBJ2-6	ASSYSHGANVLT
16	TRBV14	TRBJ2-5	ASSQAFLAGGAFETQY
12	TRBV20-1	TRBJ2-5	SAFGSGQQETQY
15	TRBV2	TRBJ1-5	ASSEGATGGYNQPQH
16	TRBV7-9	TRBJ2-5	ASSLAGGTSAHQETQY
14	TRBV10-3	TRBJ2-7	ASTSPRGSWSYEQY
13	TRBV25-1	TRBJ1-2	ASSFSQGEAYGYT
11	TRBV2	TRBJ2-7	ARRSSDSYEQY
12	TRBV4-3	TRBJ2-2	ASSQDFNGKGLF
13	TRBV6-6	TRBJ2-7	ASSYSGTGIDEQY
12	TRBV7-9	TRBJ1-2	ASSEGQGLYGYT
11	TRBV29-1	TRBJ1-5	SVSETSNQPQH